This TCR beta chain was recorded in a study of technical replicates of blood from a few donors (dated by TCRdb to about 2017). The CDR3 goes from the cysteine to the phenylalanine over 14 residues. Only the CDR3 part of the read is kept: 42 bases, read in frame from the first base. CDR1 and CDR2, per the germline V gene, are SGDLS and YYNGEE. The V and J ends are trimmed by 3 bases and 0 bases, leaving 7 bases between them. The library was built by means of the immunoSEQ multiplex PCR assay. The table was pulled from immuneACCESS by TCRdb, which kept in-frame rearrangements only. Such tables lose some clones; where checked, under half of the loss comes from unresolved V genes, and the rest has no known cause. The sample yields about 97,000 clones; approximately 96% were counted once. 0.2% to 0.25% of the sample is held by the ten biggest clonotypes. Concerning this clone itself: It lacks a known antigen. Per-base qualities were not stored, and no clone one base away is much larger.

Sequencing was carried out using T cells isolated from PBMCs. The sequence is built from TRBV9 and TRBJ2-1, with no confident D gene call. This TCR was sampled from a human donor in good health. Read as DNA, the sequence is TGTGCCAGCAGCGAGAGAAGCTCCTACAATGAGCAGTTCTTC. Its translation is CASSERSSYNEQFF.